The entry that follows covers one T cell receptor beta chain sequence. This clonotype was observed at least ten times. Its antigen is currently not known. No per-base quality is available; no much larger clone lies one base away. The cysteine opens and the phenylalanine closes a CDR3 of 14 amino acids. Of the read, only the CDR3 DNA is kept; its 42 bases are in frame from base 1. Compared with germline, V lacks 2 bases and J lacks 10 bases; bases without a gene match: 6. Data came from an Illumina HiSeq 1500. The raw public data were reprocessed by TCRdb itself: fastp quality trimming at Q25, MiXCR clonotype calling, in-frame beta chains only. All rows with the same CDR3 protein become a single entry with the most common DNA and genes. The sample includes around 440,000 distinct CDR3 sequences, with approximately 10% observed a single time. The ten largest clones take up about 10% of the sample. This record comes from a study of T cell repertoires in cytomegalovirus infection (dated by TCRdb to between 2018 and 2020). Broadly, across the study: Because public TCR beta signatures pointed to carriage of CMV infection together with the matching HLA type, the HLA type of each donor mattered for the analysis. The full study reports these points: The ex vivo response was dominated by HLA-C-restricted CMV-specific TCR beta clonotypes, which also provided the single most frequent clonotype in two of eight donors. In both this cohort and an independent cohort of several hundred donors, the cumulative frequency of public TCR beta family members distinguished carriers of CMV infection plus the relevant HLA type.

The sequence derives from a human donor in good health (CMV status not recorded). Some clones in this sample may be carry-over from other donors' samples. Rearrangement joined TRBV12-3 or TRBV12-4 to TRBJ2-1; TRBD2 fits 9 bases in the junction. The sample comprised PBMCs. The nucleotides read TGTGCCAGCAGTTTAATGCGACTAGCGGACGAGCAGTTCTTC. The encoded protein is CASSLMRLADEQFF.